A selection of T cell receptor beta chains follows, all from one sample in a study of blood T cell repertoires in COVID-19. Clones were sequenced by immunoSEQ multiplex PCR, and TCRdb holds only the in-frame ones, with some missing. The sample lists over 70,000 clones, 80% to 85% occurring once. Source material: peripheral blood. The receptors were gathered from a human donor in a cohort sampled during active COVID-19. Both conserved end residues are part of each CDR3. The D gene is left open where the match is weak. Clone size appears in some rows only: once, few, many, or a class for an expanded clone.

cdr3_nt: TGTGCCAGCCAAGCCGGGACAGGGCTTCACCAGCCCCAGCATTTT
cdr3_aa: CASQAGTGLHQPQHF
j_call: TRBJ1-5
clone_size: NA
v_call: TRBV6-5
d_call: TRBD1

cdr3_nt: TGTGCCAGCTCACCAGATGTCGCGCAGCCCCAGCATTTT
cdr3_aa: CASSPDVAQPQHF
j_call: TRBJ1-5
clone_size: NA
v_call: TRBV18
d_call: NA

cdr3_nt: TGTGCCAGCAGCAGGACAGGACAGAATTCACCCCTCCACTTT
cdr3_aa: CASSRTGQNSPLHF
j_call: TRBJ1-6
clone_size: NA
v_call: TRBV2
d_call: TRBD1

cdr3_nt: TGTGCCAGCAGTTTAACCGGACAGAGGGGTTACGAGCAGTACTTC
cdr3_aa: CASSLTGQRGYEQYF
j_call: TRBJ2-7
clone_size: NA
v_call: TRBV27
d_call: NA

cdr3_nt: TGTGCCAGCAGCTCTGGGCCGGACTACTATAATTCACCCCTCCACTTT
cdr3_aa: CASSSGPDYYNSPLHF
j_call: TRBJ1-6
clone_size: NA
v_call: TRBV5-6
d_call: NA

cdr3_nt: TGTGCCAGCAGCTCGTTGGGGGCCAAGGAATACGAGCAGTACTTC
cdr3_aa: CASSSLGAKEYEQYF
j_call: TRBJ2-7
clone_size: NA
v_call: TRBV5-4
d_call: NA

cdr3_nt: TGTGCCAGCAGCCCAGGGGGACAGGGGTATCAGCCCCAGCATTTT
cdr3_aa: CASSPGGQGYQPQHF
j_call: TRBJ1-5
clone_size: NA
v_call: TRBV7-2
d_call: TRBD1

cdr3_nt: TGTGCCAGCAGTTTAGAGGGGGCGCAAGAGACCCAGTACTTC
cdr3_aa: CASSLEGAQETQYF
j_call: TRBJ2-5
clone_size: NA
v_call: TRBV27
d_call: TRBD1

cdr3_nt: TGTGCCAGCAGTGAAACGGGGGGGCTTAATCAGCCCCAGCATTTT
cdr3_aa: CASSETGGLNQPQHF
j_call: TRBJ1-5
clone_size: NA
v_call: TRBV6-1
d_call: NA

cdr3_nt: TGTGCCAGCAGCCAAGAACAGGGCGGCACGACTGAGCAGTTCTTC
cdr3_aa: CASSQEQGGTTEQFF
j_call: TRBJ2-1
clone_size: few
v_call: TRBV4-2
d_call: NA

cdr3_nt: TGTGCCAGCAGCCAAGACCCTAGCGGGGATGGGACCCAGTACTTC
cdr3_aa: CASSQDPSGDGTQYF
j_call: TRBJ2-5
clone_size: NA
v_call: TRBV3-1/TRBV3-2
d_call: TRBD2

cdr3_nt: TGTGCCAGCAGCTTAGAGGTCGGGAGGGTCAATTCACCCCTCCACTTT
cdr3_aa: CASSLEVGRVNSPLHF
j_call: TRBJ1-6
clone_size: NA
v_call: TRBV7-2
d_call: NA

cdr3_nt: TGCGCCAGCAGTCTGGTCCTCAGGACTAATGAAAAACTGTTTTTT
cdr3_aa: CASSLVLRTNEKLFF
j_call: TRBJ1-4
clone_size: NA
v_call: TRBV23-1
d_call: NA

cdr3_nt: TGTGCCAGCAGCCAAGCGGGAGGAACTGGAAACACCATATATTTT
cdr3_aa: CASSQAGGTGNTIYF
j_call: TRBJ1-3
clone_size: NA
v_call: TRBV3-1/TRBV3-2
d_call: NA